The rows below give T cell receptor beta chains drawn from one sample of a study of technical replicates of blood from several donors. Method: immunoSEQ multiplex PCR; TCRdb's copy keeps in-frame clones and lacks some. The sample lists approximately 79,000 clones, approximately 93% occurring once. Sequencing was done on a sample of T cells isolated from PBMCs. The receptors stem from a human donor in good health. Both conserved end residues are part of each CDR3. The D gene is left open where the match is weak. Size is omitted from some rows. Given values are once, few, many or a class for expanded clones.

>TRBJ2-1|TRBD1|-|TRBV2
CASSGQGSIDEQFF
TGTGCCAGCAGTGGACAGGGCAGTATCGATGAGCAGTTCTTC
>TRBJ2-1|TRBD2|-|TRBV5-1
CASRAGEYNEQFF
TGCGCCAGCAGAGCGGGAGAATACAATGAGCAGTTCTTC
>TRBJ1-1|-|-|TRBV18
CASSLQGTEVNTEAFF
TGTGCCAGCTCACTTCAAGGAACAGAAGTGAACACTGAAGCTTTCTTT
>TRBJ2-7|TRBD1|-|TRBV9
CASSQGQDYEQYF
TGTGCCAGCAGCCAAGGACAGGACTACGAGCAGTACTTC
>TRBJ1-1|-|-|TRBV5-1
CASSFSATVEAFF
TGCGCCAGCAGCTTTAGTGCCACGGTTGAAGCTTTCTTT
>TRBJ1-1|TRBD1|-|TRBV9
CASSASWTGGGEAFF
TGTGCCAGCAGCGCATCCTGGACAGGGGGCGGTGAAGCTTTCTTT
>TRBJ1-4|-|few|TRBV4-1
CASSQDWGDRRKLFF
TGCGCCAGCAGCCAAGATTGGGGGGATAGGAGAAAACTGTTTTTT
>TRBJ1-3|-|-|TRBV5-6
CASNRVAGNTIYF
TGTGCCAGCAACAGGGTAGCGGGAAACACCATATATTTT
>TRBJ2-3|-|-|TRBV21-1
CASTGGGLAFVHTQYF
TGTGCCAGCACAGGGGGAGGACTAGCTTTCGTCCATACGCAGTATTTT
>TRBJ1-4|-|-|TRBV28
CASSSLPRSMFNEKLFF
TGTGCCAGCAGTTCCCTCCCGCGCTCAATGTTTAATGAAAAACTGTTTTTT
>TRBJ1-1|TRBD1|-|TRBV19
CASSTTPTGGTEAFF
TGTGCCAGTAGTACCACCCCGACAGGGGGAACTGAAGCTTTCTTT
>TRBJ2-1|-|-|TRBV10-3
CAISENPDEQFF
TGTGCCATCAGTGAGAATCCTGATGAGCAGTTCTTC
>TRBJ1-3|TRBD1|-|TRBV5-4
CASSSDRGEWNTIYF
TGTGCCAGCAGCTCAGACAGGGGGGAATGGAACACCATATATTTT
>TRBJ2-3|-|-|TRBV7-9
CASSQVRDRYTDTQYF
TGTGCCAGCAGCCAAGTGCGGGACCGGTACACAGATACGCAGTATTTT
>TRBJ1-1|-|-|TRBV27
CASSLSATYNTEAFF
TGTGCCAGCAGTTTATCGGCCACATACAACACTGAAGCTTTCTTT
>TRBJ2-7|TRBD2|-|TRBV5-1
CASSSLAGVNEQYF
TGCGCCAGCAGCTCACTAGCGGGAGTTAACGAGCAGTACTTC
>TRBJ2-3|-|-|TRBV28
CASKLTSTDTQYF
TGTGCCAGCAAGCTTACGAGCACAGATACGCAGTATTTT
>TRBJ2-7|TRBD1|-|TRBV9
CASSVAGTGSYEQYF
TGTGCCAGCAGCGTAGCAGGGACAGGTTCCTACGAGCAGTACTTC
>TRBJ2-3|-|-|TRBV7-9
CAIQGSLNTQYF
TGTGCCATCCAGGGGAGTCTAAATACGCAGTATTTT
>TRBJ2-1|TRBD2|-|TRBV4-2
CASSPAGTSGNNEQFF
TGTGCCAGCAGCCCAGCTGGGACTAGCGGGAACAATGAGCAGTTCTTC
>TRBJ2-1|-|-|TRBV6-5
CASSYDNPSYNEQFF
TGTGCCAGCAGTTACGACAATCCTTCCTACAATGAGCAGTTCTTC
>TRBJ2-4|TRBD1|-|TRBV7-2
CASSSPGQAQYF
TGTGCCAGCAGCTCCCCGGGACAGGCTCAGTACTTC
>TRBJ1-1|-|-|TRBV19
CASSIGRGVEAFF
TGTGCCAGTAGTATTGGCAGGGGTGTTGAAGCTTTCTTT
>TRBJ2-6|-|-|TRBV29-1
CSVGGRLRGANVLTF
TGCAGCGTTGGTGGCCGTCTCAGGGGGGCCAACGTCCTGACTTTC
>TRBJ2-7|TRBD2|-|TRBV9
CASSVGTSGKYEQYF
TGTGCCAGCAGCGTCGGGACTAGCGGGAAATACGAGCAGTACTTC
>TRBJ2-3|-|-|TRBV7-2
CASSRSLASSTDTQYF
TGTGCCAGCAGCCGATCACTAGCCTCTAGCACAGATACGCAGTATTTT
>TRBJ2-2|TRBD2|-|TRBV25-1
CASSPLAGAGELFF
TGTGCCAGCAGTCCTCTAGCGGGAGCCGGGGAGCTGTTTTTT
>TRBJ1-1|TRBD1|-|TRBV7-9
CASSPWTGETEAFF
TGTGCCAGCAGTCCCTGGACAGGGGAAACTGAAGCTTTCTTT
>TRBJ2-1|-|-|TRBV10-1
CASSDAVYNEQFF
TGCGCCAGCAGTGATGCAGTCTACAATGAGCAGTTCTTC
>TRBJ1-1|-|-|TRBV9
CASSKGTGTMNTEAFF
TGTGCCAGCAGTAAAGGAACAGGGACAATGAACACTGAAGCTTTCTTT
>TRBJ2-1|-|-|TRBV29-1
CSVGKGPYNEQFF
TGCAGCGTTGGCAAGGGGCCCTACAATGAGCAGTTCTTC
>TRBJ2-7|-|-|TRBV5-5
CASSLSFPGNYEQYF
TGTGCCAGCAGCTTATCATTTCCGGGGAACTACGAGCAGTACTTC
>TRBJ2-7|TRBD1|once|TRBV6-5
CASSIIPGQTYEQYF
TGTGCCAGCAGCATAATCCCGGGACAGACCTACGAGCAGTACTTC
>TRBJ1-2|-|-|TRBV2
CASIARGARGYTF
TGTGCCAGCATAGCACGGGGGGCGCGAGGCTACACCTTC
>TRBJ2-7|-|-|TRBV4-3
CASSLGIGQLYEQYF
TGCGCCAGCAGCCTTGGTATAGGACAACTTTACGAGCAGTACTTC
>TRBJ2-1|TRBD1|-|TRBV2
CASRERTGRLDEQFF
TGTGCCAGCAGAGAGAGGACAGGCCGTTTAGATGAGCAGTTCTTC
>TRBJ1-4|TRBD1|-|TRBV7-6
CASSLGQGSEKLFF
TGTGCCAGCAGCCTGGGACAGGGCAGTGAAAAACTGTTTTTT
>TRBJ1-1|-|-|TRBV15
CATSSGSPRPNTEAFF
TGTGCCACCAGCAGTGGGAGTCCGCGGCCGAACACTGAAGCTTTCTTT
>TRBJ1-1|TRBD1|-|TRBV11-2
CASSLEGTGGAFF
TGTGCCAGCAGCTTAGAAGGGACAGGCGGAGCTTTCTTT
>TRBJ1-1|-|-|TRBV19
CASSIALGGSTEAFF
TGTGCCAGTAGTATTGCCCTCGGTGGTAGCACTGAAGCTTTCTTT
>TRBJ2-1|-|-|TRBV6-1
CASSAESGYNEQFF
TGTGCCAGCAGTGCCGAGAGCGGCTACAATGAGCAGTTCTTC
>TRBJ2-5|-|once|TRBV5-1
CASGPTGTLQETQYF
TGCGCCAGCGGACCCACCGGGACACTCCAAGAGACCCAGTACTTC
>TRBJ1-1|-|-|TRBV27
CASSFWGGNTEAFF
TGTGCCAGCAGTTTTTGGGGGGGGAACACTGAAGCTTTCTTT
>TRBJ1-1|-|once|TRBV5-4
CASSQSWGLTEAFF
TGTGCCAGCAGCCAGTCTTGGGGGCTCACTGAAGCTTTCTTT
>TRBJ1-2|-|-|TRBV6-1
CASRGLSGHGYTF
TGTGCCAGCAGGGGACTTTCCGGTCATGGCTACACCTTC
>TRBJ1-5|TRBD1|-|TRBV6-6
CASSLQGNWQPQHF
TGTGCCAGCAGTCTACAGGGGAATTGGCAGCCCCAGCATTTT
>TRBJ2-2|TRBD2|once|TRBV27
CASSYTSGSAGELFF
TGTGCCAGCAGTTATACTAGCGGGAGCGCCGGGGAGCTGTTTTTT
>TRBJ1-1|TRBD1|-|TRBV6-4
CASSAAGGYNTEAFF
TGTGCCAGCAGTGCCGCAGGGGGGTACAACACTGAAGCTTTCTTT
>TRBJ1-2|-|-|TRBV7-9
CASSLGGGFGYTF
TGTGCCAGCAGCTTAGGGGGGGGATTTGGCTACACCTTC
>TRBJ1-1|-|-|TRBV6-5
CASRTRTEAFF
TGTGCCAGCAGGACGAGGACTGAAGCTTTCTTT
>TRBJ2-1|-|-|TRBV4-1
CASSPHGGRNNEQFF
TGCGCCAGCAGCCCACACGGGGGGCGGAACAATGAGCAGTTCTTC
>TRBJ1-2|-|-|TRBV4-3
CASSQVQGYTF
TGCGCCAGCAGCCAAGTACAGGGCTACACCTTC
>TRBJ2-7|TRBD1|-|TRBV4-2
CASSPQGGSTYEQYF
TGTGCCAGCAGCCCTCAAGGGGGCTCAACCTACGAGCAGTACTTC